This T cell receptor beta chain was identified during a study of blood T cell repertoires in COVID-19. Study-level background: Material from acute and convalescent COVID-19 was sourced from the United States, Italy and Spain.

Repertoires were generated with immunoSEQ multiplex PCR, while TCRdb's copy carries only in-frame clones and drops some. Here the sample spans about 190,000 clones, about nine tenths being singletons. J was trimmed by 14 bases and V by 3 bases; bases with no gene match: 12. This CDR3 is built from 14 residues. Germline V gene data show CDR1 as MGHRA and CDR2 as YSYEKL. The TCR comes from a man aged 40-49 years with acute or convalescent COVID-19. The J gene is TRBJ1-4, the V gene TRBV4-1; 7 bases fit TRBD1. Sequencing input: peripheral blood. The CDR3 DNA reads as TGCGCCAGCAGCCAGAATCCAGGGGGAACGGGGCTGTTTTTT. Translating gives CASSQNPGGTGLFF.